This T cell receptor (beta chain) was recorded in a study of T-cell memory formation after mild COVID-19. Across the study: TCR clusters were mostly confined to one donor each. The study, taken as a whole, reports: Contracting CD4+ clones were located mainly in CM and EM, and CD8+ clones in EMRA. Later expanders leaned CD4+, whereas clones that contracted between day 15 and 85 were balanced CD4/CD8. Memory from before infection featured some responding clones, which suggests cross-reactive memory joined.

Germline CDR1 reads MGHRA; CDR2 reads YSYEKL. The CDR3 is 16 residues long. The V segment lost 1 base and the J segment 0 bases; nucleotides outside the gene matches: 6. A note on this clonotype: The antigen remains unidentified.

A single record per CDR3 protein comes from TCRdb applying MiXCR to the 5' RACE reads. The repertoire consists of 450,000 to 650,000 distinct CDR3 sequences, with over 15% occurring once and the leading ten covering 9.5% to 15%. The chain uses TRBV4-1 and TRBJ2-7; 7 bases align to TRBD2. This sequence was found in an adult woman who had mild COVID-19 (a few samples of this study predate the infection). Cell type and time point are not known. The sequencing sample was made of PBMCs or a T cell subset sorted from them (not recorded which). The CDR3 DNA reads TGCGCCAGCAGCCAAGGGAGCGGGGATTTCTCCTACGAGCAGTACTTC. This codes for CASSQGSGDFSYEQYF.